The rows below give T cell receptor beta chains drawn from one sample of a study of TIL therapy for anti-PD-1-resistant metastatic lung cancer. Assay: immunoSEQ multiplex PCR; the TCRdb copy retains only in-frame clones and omits some. This table has about 55,000 clones, roughly four fifths appearing once. The sequences come from blood, collected at baseline. Receptor source: a person aged 25-85 years with non-small cell lung cancer. CDR3s include the opening cysteine and the closing phenylalanine or tryptophan. D genes are given only for firm matches. Only part of the rows carry a size: once, few, many, or a class if the clone is expanded.

TRBV6-2/TRBV6-3	TRBJ2-2	14	once	-	CASSTTGFAGELFF	TGTGCCAGCAGCACCACAGGGTTTGCCGGGGAGCTGTTTTTT
TRBV6-7	TRBJ2-7	16	-	TRBD2	CASSSSAGADPYEQYF	TGTGCCAGCAGTTCCTCAGCGGGGGCGGACCCCTACGAGCAGTACTTC
TRBV18	TRBJ2-7	12	once	-	CASSPQGNEQYF	TGTGCCAGCTCACCACAGGGAAACGAGCAGTACTTC
TRBV3-1/TRBV3-2	TRBJ1-5	13	-	-	CASSQRGGQPQHF	TGTGCCAGCAGCCAAAGGGGGGGGCAGCCCCAGCATTTT
TRBV6-5	TRBJ2-7	12	once	-	CASTSGSYEQYF	TGTGCCAGCACCTCGGGCAGTTACGAGCAGTACTTC
TRBV6-2/TRBV6-3	TRBJ2-7	13	-	-	CASSYQGSYEQYF	TGTGCCAGCAGTTACCAGGGTTCCTACGAGCAGTACTTC
TRBV15	TRBJ2-7	13	-	-	CATSRDSFYEQYF	TGTGCCACCAGCAGAGATTCCTTTTACGAGCAGTACTTC
TRBV18	TRBJ2-2	15	-	-	CASSPTGMVTGELFF	TGTGCCAGCTCACCAACCGGGATGGTCACCGGGGAGCTGTTTTTT
TRBV14	TRBJ2-1	15	-	-	CASSQFPGPYNEQFF	TGTGCCAGCAGCCAGTTTCCAGGACCCTACAATGAGCAGTTCTTC
TRBV19	TRBJ1-1	16	-	TRBD1	CASSIGTGQRRGEAFF	TGTGCCAGTAGTATAGGGACAGGGCAAAGGAGGGGTGAAGCTTTCTTT
TRBV7-8	TRBJ1-1	12	few	-	CASSHGQTEAFF	TGTGCCAGCAGCCACGGACAGACTGAAGCTTTCTTT
TRBV19	TRBJ2-1	15	once	-	CASSMDGLPNNEQFF	TGTGCCAGTAGTATGGATGGGTTGCCGAACAATGAGCAGTTCTTC
TRBV25-1	TRBJ2-5	11	-	-	CASGIEETQYF	TGTGCCAGCGGAATCGAAGAGACCCAGTACTTC
TRBV7-3	TRBJ2-3	18	-	TRBD2	CASSPKGARAGVADTQYF	TGTGCCAGCAGCCCAAAAGGGGCCCGAGCGGGAGTTGCAGATACGCAGTATTTT
TRBV9	TRBJ2-2	15	once	TRBD2	CASSGTSGNTGELFF	TGTGCCAGCAGCGGGACTAGCGGGAACACCGGGGAGCTGTTTTTT
TRBV6-5	TRBJ2-4	16	-	TRBD1	CASSYGQGAAKNIQYF	TGTGCCAGCAGTTACGGCCAGGGGGCAGCCAAAAACATTCAGTACTTC
TRBV4-3	TRBJ2-1	13	-	-	CASSQGEQLEQFF	TGCGCCAGCAGCCAGGGGGAACAGCTGGAGCAGTTCTTC
TRBV18	TRBJ2-1	16	-	TRBD2	CASSPTGTSQSAEQFF	TGTGCCAGCTCGCCTACCGGGACTAGCCAGTCTGCTGAGCAGTTCTTC
TRBV14	TRBJ2-1	16	-	-	CASSQLAGAETNEQFF	TGTGCCAGCAGCCAGCTCGCGGGGGCTGAGACCAATGAGCAGTTCTTC
TRBV28	TRBJ1-1	15	-	-	CASSPGDRADTEAFF	TGTGCCAGCAGTCCCGGCGATCGGGCGGACACTGAAGCTTTCTTT
TRBV7-9	TRBJ2-1	17	-	-	CASRPRPFTSSYNEQFF	TGTGCCAGCAGGCCCCGTCCATTTACATCCTCCTACAATGAGCAGTTCTTC
TRBV5-4	TRBJ2-5	16	-	TRBD2	CASSFRLAGGQETQYF	TGTGCCAGCAGCTTTCGACTAGCGGGGGGTCAAGAGACCCAGTACTTC
TRBV18	TRBJ2-7	14	-	-	CASSLRTGSYEQYF	TGTGCCAGCTCACTCCGCACAGGGTCCTACGAGCAGTACTTC
TRBV4-2	TRBJ2-1	15	-	-	CASSQGPSLGNEQFF	TGTGCCAGCAGCCAAGGACCCTCCCTGGGCAATGAGCAGTTCTTC
TRBV29-1	TRBJ2-5	14	-	-	CSVEVLRARETQYF	TGCAGCGTTGAAGTCTTGAGGGCGCGCGAGACCCAGTACTTC
TRBV2	TRBJ1-2	13	few	-	CASRLDRLYGYTF	TGTGCCAGCAGACTCGACAGACTCTATGGCTACACCTTC
TRBV7-9	TRBJ2-2	12	few	-	CASRSVTGELFF	TGTGCCAGCAGGTCAGTCACCGGGGAGCTGTTTTTT
TRBV28	TRBJ2-7	14	-	TRBD1	CASSLGQGYYEQYF	TGTGCCAGCAGTCTGGGACAGGGATACTACGAGCAGTACTTC
TRBV14	TRBJ2-7	14	-	TRBD2	CASSRRGGLYEQYF	TGTGCCAGCAGCCGGCGGGGGGGCCTTTACGAGCAGTACTTC
TRBV6-2/TRBV6-3	TRBJ2-7	15	-	TRBD1	CASSSRTGKVYEQYF	TGTGCCAGCAGTAGTCGGACAGGGAAAGTCTACGAGCAGTACTTC
TRBV6-4	TRBJ1-6	15	-	-	CASSELGRGNSPLHF	TGTGCCAGCAGTGAACTGGGACGGGGTAATTCACCCCTCCACTTT
TRBV28	TRBJ2-1	15	-	TRBD1	CASSRSPGQPNLEFF	TGTGCCAGCAGCCGGAGTCCGGGACAGCCGAATCTGGAGTTCTTC
TRBV14	TRBJ2-7	15	-	TRBD1	CASSQFGQGFYEQYF	TGTGCCAGCAGCCAATTCGGACAGGGGTTCTACGAGCAGTACTTC
TRBV9	TRBJ2-1	15	-	-	CASSPLGDSHNEQFF	TGTGCCAGCAGCCCCTTGGGGGACTCCCACAATGAGCAGTTCTTC
TRBV24-1	TRBJ2-7	12	-	-	CATSDFPGEQYF	TGTGCCACCAGTGATTTCCCGGGCGAGCAGTACTTC
TRBV19	TRBJ1-1	13	-	-	CASSFYRDMGAFF	TGTGCCAGTAGTTTCTACCGGGACATGGGAGCTTTCTTT
TRBV28	TRBJ1-1	11	-	-	CASNENTEAFF	TGTGCCAGCAATGAGAACACTGAAGCTTTCTTT
TRBV19	TRBJ2-1	12	-	-	CASRYGQNEQFF	TGTGCCAGCAGGTACGGACAAAATGAGCAGTTCTTC
TRBV3-1/TRBV3-2	TRBJ1-2	16	-	-	CASSQGGLWGFYGYTF	TGTGCCAGCAGCCAGGGGGGACTTTGGGGTTTCTATGGCTACACCTTC
TRBV9	TRBJ1-4	14	-	TRBD1	CASSVGDRGEKLFF	TGTGCCAGCAGCGTAGGGGACAGGGGAGAAAAACTGTTTTTT
TRBV6-2/TRBV6-3	TRBJ2-3	21	few	-	CASSYSGVSAGSSLSTDTQYF	TGTGCCAGCAGTTACTCCGGGGTTAGCGCAGGCAGCTCCCTCAGCACAGATACGCAGTATTTT
TRBV6-2/TRBV6-3	TRBJ2-5	12	-	-	CASSYSRETQYF	TGTGCCAGCAGTTACTCTCGTGAGACCCAGTACTTC
TRBV7-8	TRBJ2-2	14	-	-	CASSFISNTGELFF	TGTGCCAGCAGCTTCATTTCGAACACCGGGGAGCTGTTTTTT
TRBV18	TRBJ2-2	18	-	-	CASSPYRGPVANTGELFF	TGTGCCAGCTCACCGTACCGGGGTCCCGTGGCGAACACCGGGGAGCTGTTTTTT
TRBV11-2	TRBJ1-2	14	-	TRBD1	CASSPRTGWNGYTF	TGTGCCAGCAGCCCGAGGACAGGGTGGAATGGCTACACCTTC
TRBV21-1	TRBJ2-3	12	-	-	CAHRGGPDTQYF	TGTGCCCACAGAGGGGGGCCAGATACGCAGTATTTT
TRBV28	TRBJ1-5	14	once	-	CASSPVRKGQPQHF	TGTGCCAGCAGCCCGGTCAGGAAGGGACAGCCCCAGCATTTT
TRBV12-3/TRBV12-4	TRBJ1-2	13	-	-	CASSLGGNYGYTF	TGTGCCAGCAGTTTGGGTGGCAACTATGGCTACACCTTC
TRBV5-6	TRBJ2-1	14	-	TRBD2	CASSGLAGYNEQFF	TGTGCCAGCAGCGGACTAGCGGGATACAATGAGCAGTTCTTC
TRBV27	TRBJ2-2	14	-	-	CASSLTFGGGELFF	TGTGCCAGCAGTTTAACATTCGGGGGCGGGGAGCTGTTTTTT
TRBV28	TRBJ2-3	15	once	TRBD2	CASTTGGRSTDTQYF	TGTGCCAGCACGACGGGAGGGCGGAGCACAGATACGCAGTATTTT
TRBV9	TRBJ2-3	18	-	TRBD2	CASSVSPGLAGGPNTQYF	TGTGCCAGCAGCGTCAGTCCGGGACTAGCGGGAGGGCCAAATACGCAGTATTTT